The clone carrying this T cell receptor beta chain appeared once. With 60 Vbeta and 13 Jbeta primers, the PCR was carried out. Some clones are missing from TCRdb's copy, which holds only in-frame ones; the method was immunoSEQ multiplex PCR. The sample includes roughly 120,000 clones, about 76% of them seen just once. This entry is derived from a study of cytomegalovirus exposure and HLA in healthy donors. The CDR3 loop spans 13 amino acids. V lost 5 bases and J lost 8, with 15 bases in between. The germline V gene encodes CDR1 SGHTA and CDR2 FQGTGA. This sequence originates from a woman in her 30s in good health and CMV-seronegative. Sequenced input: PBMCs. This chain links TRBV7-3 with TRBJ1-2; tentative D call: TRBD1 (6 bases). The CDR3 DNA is TGTGCCAGCAGCACTCCACAGGGTGACGGCTACACCTTC. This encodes CASSTPQGDGYTF. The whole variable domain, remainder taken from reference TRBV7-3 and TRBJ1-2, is GAGVSQTPSNKVTEKGKYVELRCDPISGHTALYWYRQSLGQGPEFLIYFQGTGAADDSGLPNDRFFAVRPEGSVSTLKIQRTERGDSAVYLCASSTPQGDGYTFGSGTRLTVV.